This T cell receptor beta chain was retrieved from a study of T-cell memory formation after mild COVID-19. Study context: TCR clusters mostly belonged to single donors. Regarding the study as a whole: Certain responding clones were present in pre-infection memory, suggesting participation of cross-reactive memory. Mainly in CM and EM were contracting CD4+ clones; CD8+ were in EMRA.

The table lists this clonotype with a few counts. Its antigen is not known. The V and J ends lost 3 bases and 1 base, in that order; junction bases with no gene match: 1. The length of the CDR3 is 15 residues. The germline CDR1 and CDR2 sequences are SQVTM and ANQGSEA. Using its own MiXCR run on the 5' RACE reads, TCRdb lists one record per CDR3 protein. This table has around 320,000 distinct CDR3 sequences, under 30% appearing once. Sequencing input: PBMCs or a T cell subset sorted from them (not recorded which). This chain connects TRBV29-1 to TRBJ2-3; 13 nucleotides match TRBD2. The sequence was collected from an adult woman who had mild COVID-19 (a few samples of this study predate the infection). Cell type and time point are not known. The CDR3 nucleotides are TGCAGCGTTGACGGACTAGCGGGGGGCACAGATACGCAGTATTTT. This codes for CSVDGLAGGTDTQYF.